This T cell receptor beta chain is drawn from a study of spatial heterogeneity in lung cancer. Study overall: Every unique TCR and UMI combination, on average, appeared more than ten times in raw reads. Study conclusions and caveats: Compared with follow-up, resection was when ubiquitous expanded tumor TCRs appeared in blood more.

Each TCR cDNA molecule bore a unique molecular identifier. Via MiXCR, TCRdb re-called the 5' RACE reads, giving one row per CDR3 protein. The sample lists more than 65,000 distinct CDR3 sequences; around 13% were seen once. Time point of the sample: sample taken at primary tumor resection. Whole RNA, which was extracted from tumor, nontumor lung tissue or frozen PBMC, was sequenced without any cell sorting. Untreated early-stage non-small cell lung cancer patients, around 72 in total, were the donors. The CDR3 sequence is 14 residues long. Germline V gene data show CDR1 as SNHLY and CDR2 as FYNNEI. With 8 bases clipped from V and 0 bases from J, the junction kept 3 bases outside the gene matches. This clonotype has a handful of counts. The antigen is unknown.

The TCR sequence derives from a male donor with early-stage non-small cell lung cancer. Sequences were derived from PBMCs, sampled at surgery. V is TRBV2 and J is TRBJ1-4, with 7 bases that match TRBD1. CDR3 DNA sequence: TGTGCCAGCGGGGACAGAACAACTAATGAAAAACTGTTTTTT. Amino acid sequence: CASGDRTTNEKLFF.